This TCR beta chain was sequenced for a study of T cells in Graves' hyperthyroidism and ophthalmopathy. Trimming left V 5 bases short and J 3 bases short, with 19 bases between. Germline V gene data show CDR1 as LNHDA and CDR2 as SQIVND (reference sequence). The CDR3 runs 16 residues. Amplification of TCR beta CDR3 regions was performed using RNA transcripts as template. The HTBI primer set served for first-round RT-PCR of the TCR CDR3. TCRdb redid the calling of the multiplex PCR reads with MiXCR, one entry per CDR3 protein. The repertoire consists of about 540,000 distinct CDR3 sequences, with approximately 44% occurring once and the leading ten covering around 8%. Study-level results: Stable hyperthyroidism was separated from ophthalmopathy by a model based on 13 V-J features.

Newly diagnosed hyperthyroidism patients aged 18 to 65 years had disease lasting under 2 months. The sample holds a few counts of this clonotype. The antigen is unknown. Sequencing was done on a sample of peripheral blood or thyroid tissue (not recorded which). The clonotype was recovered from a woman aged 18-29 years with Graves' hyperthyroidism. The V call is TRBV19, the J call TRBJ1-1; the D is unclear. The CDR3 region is CASSLPAGRHYTEAFF. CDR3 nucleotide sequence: TGTGCCAGTAGTCTTCCCGCGGGCAGACACTACACTGAAGCTTTCTTT.